The T cell receptor beta chain described here comes from a study of read filtering for tumor transcriptome and immune sequencing. Regarding the study as a whole: RNA-seq captured clonotypes less deeply and reliably than IR-seq.

Bone marrow was sampled from every patient at the time of active disease. The library was built from around 400 ng RNA with molecular barcoded adaptors for alpha/delta and beta/gamma chains. From the reads, TCRdb called clonotypes with MiXCR, one entry per CDR3 protein. The data hold some 30,000 distinct CDR3 sequences, with under 20% observed a single time. This clonotype was counted many times. What it binds is not known. CDR1 and CDR2 (germline): MGHDK, SYGVNS. The CDR3 runs to 17 residues. Between the trimmed V and J ends, which lost 4 bases and 4 bases, there was a span of 22 bases. This rearrangement joins TRBV25-1 to TRBJ2-5; D is perhaps TRBD1 (7 bases). This clonotype originated in a donor aged 40 or older with multiple myeloma. The specimen was a population of CD138-negative cells sorted from bone marrow. In DNA form, the CDR3 reads TGTGCCAGCAGTGGGGACTGGAGGCAGGGGGATCGAGAGACCCAGTACTTC. Translating it yields CASSGDWRQGDRETQYF.